This T cell receptor beta chain originates from a study of T cells after yellow fever vaccination. Whole-study findings and limits: The appearance of a small share of clonotypes in both CD4 and CD8 compartments was observed. Sorted repertoires could include abundant contaminating clonotypes from bulk cells.

About this clonotype itself: Antigen specificity is unknown.

Using its own MiXCR run on the 5' RACE reads, TCRdb lists one record per CDR3 protein. The table includes approximately 340,000 distinct CDR3 sequences, 8% to 10% detected once. This CDR3 comprises 11 residues. Looked up from germline, CDR1 is SNHLY and CDR2 is FYNNEI. The sequencing here drew on PBMCs, taken on the day of the first yellow fever vaccination. The TCR was taken from a man between 18 and 29 years old who received the YFV17D yellow fever vaccine. V is TRBV2 and J is TRBJ2-7; D not resolved. This CDR3 reads CASSEAMTLVV. The DNA of the CDR3 is TGTGCCAGCAGTGAAGCGATGACACTGGTTGTC.